This is a list of T cell receptor beta chains from one sample in a study of T-cell reconstitution after alpha-beta-depleted transplantation in children. TCRdb independently ran MiXCR on the PCR reads; one entry per CDR3 protein. The table shows about 360,000 distinct CDR3 sequences, with about 14% occurring only once. Source: PBMCs, taken from the stem cell graft. The receptors shown here come from a human donor who donated a stem cell graft to a child with Fanconi anemia. The CDR3 runs from the conserved cysteine through the conserved F or W. The D gene is left open where the match is weak. Expanded clones get a size class; other rows say once, few or many, or leave the size out.

D | J | V | size | CDR3 | DNA
TRBD2 | TRBJ2-3 | TRBV11-2 | . | CASSSLQAGGPYTQYF | TGTGCCAGCAGCTCTCTTCAAGCGGGAGGGCCATATACGCAGTATTTT
TRBD2 | TRBJ2-3 | TRBV4-3 | few | CASSLGLAGGPPTDTQYF | TGCGCCAGCAGCCTTGGGCTAGCGGGGGGACCCCCCACAGATACGCAGTATTTT
. | TRBJ1-1 | TRBV20-1 | . | CSATDYLEAFF | TGCAGTGCTACCGACTACCTAGAAGCTTTCTTT
. | TRBJ1-2 | TRBV5-1 | . | CASSLNLNYGYTF | TGCGCCAGCAGCTTGAATCTTAACTATGGCTACACCTTC
. | TRBJ2-1 | TRBV6-5 | few | CASSYSGGSASYNEQFF | TGTGCCAGCAGTTACTCTGGTGGTAGCGCATCCTACAATGAGCAGTTCTTC
TRBD1 | TRBJ2-3 | TRBV6-4 | many | CASSADRHDTDTQYF | TGTGCCAGCAGCGCGGACAGGCATGACACAGATACGCAGTATTTT
TRBD2 | TRBJ2-3 | TRBV29-1 | . | CSVTQTGTSEDRDTQYF | TGCAGCGTTACCCAAACCGGGACTAGCGAGGATCGAGATACGCAGTATTTT
. | TRBJ2-3 | TRBV20-1 | many | CSAKFAPDTQYF | TGCAGTGCTAAGTTCGCACCGGATACGCAGTATTTT
. | TRBJ2-2 | TRBV5-1 | few | CASSLSPLVAGRGTGELFF | TGCGCCAGCAGCTTATCCCCACTCGTGGCTGGAAGGGGAACCGGGGAGCTGTTTTTT
. | TRBJ1-3 | TRBV18 | . | CASSPEGVSGNTIYF | TGTGCCAGCTCACCGGAGGGGGTCTCTGGAAACACCATATATTTT
. | TRBJ2-4 | TRBV5-1 | . | CASSDQGTKWAKNIQYF | TGCGCCAGCAGCGATCAGGGGACTAAGTGGGCCAAAAACATTCAGTACTTC
. | TRBJ1-1 | TRBV20-1 | . | CSATNGRDDVTEAFF | TGCAGTGCTACCAATGGGAGGGATGATGTCACTGAAGCTTTCTTT
. | TRBJ2-3 | TRBV12-3/TRBV12-4 | many | CASSLGQLDTQYF | TGTGCCAGCAGTTTAGGTCAGCTAGATACGCAGTATTTT
. | TRBJ1-4 | TRBV28 | . | CASIPLGHTNEKLFF | TGTGCCAGCATCCCCCTGGGACATACGAATGAAAAACTGTTTTTT
. | TRBJ1-4 | TRBV4-2 | . | CASSQVGEKLFF | TGTGCCAGCAGCCAAGTTGGTGAAAAACTGTTTTTT
. | TRBJ2-2 | TRBV27 | many | CASSLRRVAGELFF | TGTGCCAGCAGTCTTCGAAGGGTTGCCGGGGAGCTGTTTTTT
TRBD2 | TRBJ2-3 | TRBV11-1 | . | CASSRPFPLAGDTDTQYF | TGTGCCAGCAGCCGCCCATTCCCTCTAGCGGGGGACACAGATACGCAGTATTTT
. | TRBJ1-1 | TRBV6-2/TRBV6-3 | many | CASSLQGPNTEAFF | TGTGCCAGCAGTTTACAGGGACCGAACACTGAAGCTTTCTTT
. | TRBJ2-1 | TRBV9 | . | CASSGGFGEQFF | TGTGCCAGCAGCGGCGGGTTTGGCGAGCAGTTCTTC
. | TRBJ1-1 | TRBV19 | many | CASYWGPEAFF | TGTGCCAGCTATTGGGGGCCTGAAGCTTTCTTT
. | TRBJ2-1 | TRBV7-2 | . | CASNDIYNEQFF | TGTGCCAGCAACGACATCTACAATGAGCAGTTCTTC
. | TRBJ2-1 | TRBV18 | . | CASSPRTSSYNEQFF | TGTGCCAGCTCACCACGTACTAGCTCCTACAATGAGCAGTTCTTC
TRBD2 | TRBJ2-2 | TRBV4-1 | few | CASSPFPGTSGTGELFF | TGCGCCAGCAGCCCTTTCCCCGGGACTAGCGGTACCGGGGAGCTGTTTTTT
TRBD2 | TRBJ2-1 | TRBV10-3 | few | CAIDESGGTGGQFF | TGTGCCATCGACGAGTCGGGGGGGACTGGGGGGCAGTTCTTC
TRBD1 | TRBJ1-2 | TRBV2 | . | CASSPGQAFNYGYTF | TGTGCCAGCAGTCCGGGACAGGCGTTTAACTATGGCTACACCTTC
. | TRBJ1-2 | TRBV5-6 | many | CASNDGRLPGYTF | TGTGCCAGCAATGATGGACGACTTCCTGGCTACACCTTC
. | TRBJ1-5 | TRBV10-3 | few | CASRHREADQPQHF | TGTGCCTCGCGCCACAGGGAAGCAGACCAGCCCCAGCATTTT
. | TRBJ2-5 | TRBV7-9 | . | CASSPAGYQETQYF | TGTGCCAGCAGCCCCGCAGGGTACCAAGAGACCCAGTACTTC